The rows below give T cell receptor beta chains drawn from one sample of a study of vaccination and CD4 T cells after COVID-19. In TCRdb, the PCR reads were re-called with MiXCR into one record per CDR3 protein. The sample yields about 15,000 distinct CDR3 sequences, around half seen once. Their antigen targets remain unknown. Sequences were derived from CD4+ T cells from blood, cultured in vitro, sampled before SARS-CoV-2 vaccination. These receptors all stem from a human donor who had recovered from COVID-19. The conserved cysteine and the conserved F or W are not part of the CDR3 here.

v_call: TRBV7-2
j_call: TRBJ1-5
cdr3_aa: ASSQFANQPQH

v_call: TRBV7-2
j_call: TRBJ1-2
cdr3_aa: ASGAGAEYGYT

v_call: TRBV7-3
j_call: TRBJ2-1
cdr3_aa: ASSPYGGGNEQF

v_call: TRBV20-1
j_call: TRBJ1-1
cdr3_aa: SARGHGDTEAF

v_call: TRBV6-5
j_call: TRBJ2-3
cdr3_aa: ASSSDLGTDTQY

v_call: TRBV19
j_call: TRBJ2-5
cdr3_aa: ASSAYGTSGTQETQY

v_call: TRBV9
j_call: TRBJ1-1
cdr3_aa: ASSVGPERGTEAF

v_call: TRBV27
j_call: TRBJ2-1
cdr3_aa: ASSCQGCNEQF

v_call: TRBV5-6
j_call: TRBJ1-1
cdr3_aa: ASSLFGRGVNTEAF

v_call: TRBV19
j_call: TRBJ1-5
cdr3_aa: ASRLAGNQPQH

v_call: TRBV27
j_call: TRBJ2-1
cdr3_aa: ARQRETGSYNEQF

v_call: TRBV6-1
j_call: TRBJ1-1
cdr3_aa: ASQITGGDTEAF

v_call: TRBV6-1
j_call: TRBJ2-7
cdr3_aa: ASSTAFTYEQY

v_call: TRBV24-1
j_call: TRBJ2-3
cdr3_aa: ATSDWEADTQY

v_call: TRBV28
j_call: TRBJ1-1
cdr3_aa: ASSPFGQPNTEAF

v_call: TRBV30
j_call: TRBJ1-5
cdr3_aa: AWDTGNQPQH

v_call: TRBV6-5
j_call: TRBJ1-6
cdr3_aa: ASSYRTGGNIPLH

v_call: TRBV7-9
j_call: TRBJ2-3
cdr3_aa: ASSPVGPTDTQY

v_call: TRBV27
j_call: TRBJ2-2
cdr3_aa: ASSLTGGNTGELF

v_call: TRBV12-3/TRBV12-4
j_call: TRBJ2-2
cdr3_aa: ASTPGTNTGELF

v_call: TRBV5-4
j_call: TRBJ2-7
cdr3_aa: ASSWGGQGLSSYEQY

v_call: TRBV7-2
j_call: TRBJ2-3
cdr3_aa: ASSLVDVVFGTSGFTDTQY

v_call: TRBV4-1
j_call: TRBJ2-5
cdr3_aa: ASSQFLRETQY

v_call: TRBV6-2/TRBV6-3
j_call: TRBJ1-1
cdr3_aa: ASRPYGARGLNTEAF

v_call: TRBV29-1
j_call: TRBJ1-1
cdr3_aa: SGSGRMNTEAF

v_call: TRBV29-1
j_call: TRBJ2-3
cdr3_aa: SVAKGSTDTQY

v_call: TRBV24-1
j_call: TRBJ2-2
cdr3_aa: ATSDQKEGSFRTTNTGELF

v_call: TRBV20-1
j_call: TRBJ1-6
cdr3_aa: SARDTRNPRPNSPLH

v_call: TRBV2
j_call: TRBJ1-5
cdr3_aa: ASSPTGPSLDRH

v_call: TRBV5-6
j_call: TRBJ1-2
cdr3_aa: TSSPRQGLKYGYT

v_call: TRBV24-1
j_call: TRBJ1-1
cdr3_aa: ATSDSKGGNTEAF

v_call: TRBV4-1
j_call: TRBJ2-3
cdr3_aa: ASSQGTGLSTDTQY

v_call: TRBV28
j_call: TRBJ1-1
cdr3_aa: ASSLRVQGAEAF

v_call: TRBV2
j_call: TRBJ1-6
cdr3_aa: ASSVRDNNNSPLH